What follows is one T cell receptor beta chain and its context. The antigen is undetermined. Trimming stripped 1 base from V and 3 bases from J, with 13 bases between. There are 15 residues in the CDR3. Germline CDR1 is SGHNT and CDR2 is YYREEE (reference sequence). This sample is part of a study of T cell responses to AZD1222 COVID-19 vaccine. Pooled in the analysis were second doses at about 4 or about 12 weeks. Study-wide findings and caveats: The reported proportion of spike-specific TCRs targeting unmutated variant regions was nearly half. Just 5 to 7 AZD1222 recipients tested seropositive at baseline. Among vaccine-associated CD4 TCRs, coverage spanned spike, with dominance at 160-218 and 743-854.

TCRdb keeps only in-frame clones here, not all; method: immunoSEQ multiplex PCR. The table records 120,000 or so clones, roughly 91% of them present only once. The J gene is TRBJ1-1, the V gene TRBV5-4; D is uncertain. Sequenced here: peripheral blood, sampled 28 days after the second AZD1222 dose. The clonotype comes from an adult who received the AZD1222 COVID-19 vaccine. CDR3 loop: CASSLTSNGDTEAFF. In DNA form, the CDR3 reads TGTGCCAGCAGCTTGACATCTAATGGGGACACTGAAGCTTTCTTT.